This TCR beta chain was identified in a study of blood T cell repertoires in COVID-19. In the study overall: COVID-19 samples, acute and convalescent, were from the United States, Italy and Spain. PBMCs, B-cell-depleted T cells, or T cells provided the cDNA or gDNA that made up the material.

As handled by the study authors: From reference gene primer amplification, estimates of nucleated cell counts were derived. Repertoires were generated with immunoSEQ multiplex PCR, while TCRdb's copy carries only in-frame clones and drops some. D and trimming were read from the DNA, whereas the V and J calls and clone size are those reported in that table. Counted here are some 70,000 clones, approximately 80% occurring once; the ten biggest clones make up around two fifths. J gave up 8 bases and V 6 bases, and 15 bases lay outside the gene matches. Germline CDR1 reads MGHDK; CDR2 reads SYGVNS. There are 15 residues in the CDR3.

The chain combines TRBV25-1 with TRBJ1-2, with TRBD1 identical over 7 bases. Sequencing was done on a sample of peripheral blood. This receptor was obtained from a man older than 75 with acute or convalescent COVID-19. CDR3: CASSGVTGDLGGYTF. The CDR3 DNA follows: TGTGCCAGCAGCGGAGTAACAGGGGATTTGGGAGGCTACACCTTC.